Listed below are T cell receptor beta chains from one sample, sequenced in a study of blood T cell repertoires in COVID-19. Using immunoSEQ multiplex PCR, the repertoire was profiled, and TCRdb retains in-frame clones only, with some absent. The sample has around 400,000 clones; 90% to 95% are singletons. Sequenced input: PBMCs or T cells enriched from blood (not recorded which). The receptors shown here come from a woman aged 40 to 50 who had been exposed to COVID-19. The CDR3 runs from the conserved cysteine through the conserved F or W. Fields, in order: J gene, clone size, D gene, V gene, CDR3 protein, CDR3 DNA. The D gene is left open where the match is weak. Clone size appears in some rows only: once, few, many, or a class for an expanded clone.

j_call: TRBJ1-2
clone_size: few
d_call: .
v_call: TRBV9
cdr3_aa: CASSVGTAAQGYTF
cdr3_nt: TGTGCCAGCAGCGTGGGGACTGCCGCTCAAGGCTACACCTTC

j_call: TRBJ1-3
clone_size: .
d_call: .
v_call: TRBV25-1
cdr3_aa: CASSEYKSSGNTIYF
cdr3_nt: TGTGCCAGCAGTGAATACAAGAGCTCTGGAAACACCATATATTTT

j_call: TRBJ2-2
clone_size: once
d_call: .
v_call: TRBV19
cdr3_aa: CASSTQGLTPGELFF
cdr3_nt: TGTGCCAGTAGTACCCAGGGACTCACCCCCGGGGAGCTGTTTTTT

j_call: TRBJ2-1
clone_size: .
d_call: TRBD1
v_call: TRBV24-1
cdr3_aa: CATSALGQTIGEQFF
cdr3_nt: TGTGCCACCAGTGCGTTGGGACAGACGATCGGTGAGCAGTTCTTC

j_call: TRBJ1-3
clone_size: once
d_call: .
v_call: TRBV9
cdr3_aa: CASSPPPGGNTIYF
cdr3_nt: TGTGCCAGCAGCCCCCCGCCGGGGGGAAACACCATATATTTT

j_call: TRBJ1-5
clone_size: .
d_call: .
v_call: TRBV19
cdr3_aa: CASNLQGYSNQPQHF
cdr3_nt: TGTGCCAGTAACCTACAGGGTTACTCGAATCAGCCCCAGCATTTT

j_call: TRBJ2-5
clone_size: .
d_call: TRBD2
v_call: TRBV9
cdr3_aa: CASGLAGGRETQYF
cdr3_nt: TGTGCCAGCGGGCTAGCGGGAGGGCGAGAGACCCAGTACTTC

j_call: TRBJ1-1
clone_size: .
d_call: .
v_call: TRBV5-4
cdr3_aa: CASSLTQGTNTEAFF
cdr3_nt: TGTGCCAGCAGCCTTACACAGGGTACGAACACTGAAGCTTTCTTT

j_call: TRBJ2-7
clone_size: .
d_call: .
v_call: TRBV18
cdr3_aa: CASSPSGSEQYF
cdr3_nt: TGTGCCAGCTCACCTTCAGGGTCCGAGCAGTACTTC

j_call: TRBJ2-3
clone_size: .
d_call: .
v_call: TRBV5-1
cdr3_aa: CASSLEGWTDTQYF
cdr3_nt: TGCGCCAGCAGCTTGGAGGGGTGGACAGATACGCAGTATTTT

j_call: TRBJ1-1
clone_size: once
d_call: TRBD1
v_call: TRBV19
cdr3_aa: CATQGVASLNTEAFF
cdr3_nt: TGTGCCACCCAGGGGGTGGCTTCACTGAACACTGAAGCTTTCTTT

j_call: TRBJ2-3
clone_size: .
d_call: .
v_call: TRBV3-1/TRBV3-2
cdr3_aa: CASGFGGTDTQYF
cdr3_nt: TGTGCCAGCGGATTTGGGGGGACAGATACGCAGTATTTT

j_call: TRBJ2-6
clone_size: .
d_call: TRBD1
v_call: TRBV18
cdr3_aa: CASSFSGQGRSGANVLTF
cdr3_nt: TGTGCCAGCTCATTTTCGGGACAGGGGAGATCTGGGGCCAACGTCCTGACTTTC

j_call: TRBJ2-2
clone_size: .
d_call: .
v_call: TRBV7-3
cdr3_aa: CASSLSAGNGELFF
cdr3_nt: TGTGCCAGCAGCTTATCGGCAGGGAACGGGGAGCTGTTTTTT

j_call: TRBJ2-7
clone_size: .
d_call: TRBD2
v_call: TRBV6-5
cdr3_aa: CASGGTSVYEQYF
cdr3_nt: TGTGCCAGCGGGGGGACTAGCGTGTACGAGCAGTACTTC

j_call: TRBJ1-5
clone_size: .
d_call: .
v_call: TRBV15
cdr3_aa: CATSRNQGKGNQPQHF
cdr3_nt: TGTGCCACCAGCAGAAACCAGGGAAAGGGCAATCAGCCCCAGCATTTT

j_call: TRBJ2-5
clone_size: .
d_call: TRBD1
v_call: TRBV9
cdr3_aa: CASSGTGQETQYF
cdr3_nt: TGTGCCAGCAGCGGGACAGGACAAGAGACCCAGTACTTC

j_call: TRBJ2-5
clone_size: .
d_call: TRBD1
v_call: TRBV18
cdr3_aa: CASSPLPGQGQETQYF
cdr3_nt: TGTGCCAGCTCACCTCTCCCGGGACAGGGGCAAGAGACCCAGTACTTC

j_call: TRBJ1-1
clone_size: .
d_call: .
v_call: TRBV6-1
cdr3_aa: CASSGMLSGAVNTEAFF
cdr3_nt: TGTGCCAGCAGTGGGATGCTTTCGGGTGCAGTCAACACTGAAGCTTTCTTT

j_call: TRBJ1-1
clone_size: once
d_call: TRBD1
v_call: TRBV30
cdr3_aa: CAWSVPVGRGTTEAFF
cdr3_nt: TGTGCCTGGAGTGTACCAGTTGGCAGGGGGACCACTGAAGCTTTCTTT

j_call: TRBJ2-1
clone_size: few
d_call: TRBD2
v_call: TRBV3-1/TRBV3-2
cdr3_aa: CASSPFGLVRNEQFF
cdr3_nt: TGTGCCAGCAGCCCTTTTGGACTAGTAAGGAATGAGCAGTTCTTC

j_call: TRBJ2-3
clone_size: .
d_call: .
v_call: TRBV9
cdr3_aa: CASSKTPTDTQYF
cdr3_nt: TGTGCCAGCAGCAAGACACCCACAGATACGCAGTATTTT

j_call: TRBJ2-2
clone_size: .
d_call: .
v_call: TRBV19
cdr3_aa: CASSQPGHTGELFF
cdr3_nt: TGTGCCAGTAGCCAGCCGGGTCACACCGGGGAGCTGTTTTTT

j_call: TRBJ2-1
clone_size: .
d_call: .
v_call: TRBV24-1
cdr3_aa: CATSDRHKKGDEQFF
cdr3_nt: TGTGCCACCAGTGACCGCCACAAGAAGGGGGATGAGCAGTTCTTC

j_call: TRBJ2-3
clone_size: once
d_call: TRBD2
v_call: TRBV19
cdr3_aa: CASSIGGGPTDTQYF
cdr3_nt: TGTGCCAGTAGTATCGGCGGGGGGCCCACAGATACGCAGTATTTT

j_call: TRBJ2-1
clone_size: .
d_call: TRBD1
v_call: TRBV13
cdr3_aa: CASSQGVNEQFF
cdr3_nt: TGTGCCAGCAGCCAGGGGGTCAATGAGCAGTTCTTC

j_call: TRBJ2-1
clone_size: .
d_call: TRBD2
v_call: TRBV24-1
cdr3_aa: CATSDPGLAGDHEQFF
cdr3_nt: TGTGCCACCAGTGACCCCGGACTAGCGGGAGACCATGAGCAGTTCTTC

j_call: TRBJ2-1
clone_size: .
d_call: TRBD2
v_call: TRBV24-1
cdr3_aa: CATRTSVTGEQFF
cdr3_nt: TGTGCCACCAGGACTAGCGTTACCGGTGAGCAGTTCTTC

j_call: TRBJ1-4
clone_size: .
d_call: TRBD1
v_call: TRBV7-8
cdr3_aa: CASSLVQGATNEKLFF
cdr3_nt: TGTGCCAGCAGCTTAGTACAGGGGGCAACTAATGAAAAACTGTTTTTT

j_call: TRBJ2-2
clone_size: .
d_call: .
v_call: TRBV7-9
cdr3_aa: CASSLRRVETGELFF
cdr3_nt: TGTGCCAGCAGCTTGCGACGGGTAGAGACCGGGGAGCTGTTTTTT

j_call: TRBJ1-2
clone_size: .
d_call: .
v_call: TRBV19
cdr3_aa: CASSISNRLEAGYTF
cdr3_nt: TGTGCCAGTAGTATAAGCAACCGGTTGGAGGCTGGCTACACCTTC

j_call: TRBJ1-2
clone_size: .
d_call: .
v_call: TRBV2
cdr3_aa: CATREMHYGYTF
cdr3_nt: TGTGCCACCCGGGAGATGCACTATGGCTACACCTTC

j_call: TRBJ1-2
clone_size: few
d_call: .
v_call: TRBV27
cdr3_aa: CASIGLRGENYGYTF
cdr3_nt: TGTGCCAGCATCGGGCTCAGGGGCGAGAACTATGGCTACACCTTC

j_call: TRBJ1-3
clone_size: .
d_call: .
v_call: TRBV2
cdr3_aa: CASSLQGSGNTIYF
cdr3_nt: TGTGCCAGCAGTCTACAGGGATCTGGAAACACCATATATTTT

j_call: TRBJ1-2
clone_size: .
d_call: .
v_call: TRBV6-2/TRBV6-3
cdr3_aa: CASSSYGYTF
cdr3_nt: TGTGCCAGCAGTTCGTATGGCTACACCTTC

j_call: TRBJ2-3
clone_size: medium-sized
d_call: TRBD1
v_call: TRBV6-4
cdr3_aa: CASSDSGGADTQYF
cdr3_nt: TGTGCCAGCAGTGACTCAGGGGGCGCAGATACGCAGTATTTT

j_call: TRBJ2-7
clone_size: .
d_call: .
v_call: TRBV12-3/TRBV12-4
cdr3_aa: CASSPGSGQYF
cdr3_nt: TGTGCCAGCAGCCCAGGGTCCGGGCAGTACTTC

j_call: TRBJ1-6
clone_size: .
d_call: TRBD1
v_call: TRBV2
cdr3_aa: CASSSGTENSPLHF
cdr3_nt: TGTGCCAGCAGTTCCGGGACAGAAAATTCACCCCTCCACTTT

j_call: TRBJ2-7
clone_size: .
d_call: TRBD2
v_call: TRBV7-2
cdr3_aa: CASSLVAGGESYEQYF
cdr3_nt: TGTGCCAGCAGCTTAGTAGCGGGAGGGGAGTCCTACGAGCAGTACTTC

j_call: TRBJ1-2
clone_size: .
d_call: .
v_call: TRBV2
cdr3_aa: CASRQSNYGYTF
cdr3_nt: TGTGCCAGCAGACAGTCTAACTATGGCTACACCTTC

j_call: TRBJ1-2
clone_size: .
d_call: .
v_call: TRBV5-5
cdr3_aa: CASSLTQGYYGYTF
cdr3_nt: TGTGCCAGCAGCTTGACACAGGGTTACTATGGCTACACCTTC

j_call: TRBJ1-4
clone_size: .
d_call: TRBD1
v_call: TRBV7-8
cdr3_aa: CASSLLDPGTAEKLFF
cdr3_nt: TGTGCCAGCAGCTTATTAGACCCCGGGACAGCAGAAAAACTGTTTTTT

j_call: TRBJ1-4
clone_size: .
d_call: TRBD1
v_call: TRBV5-1
cdr3_aa: CASRKGQGASNEKLFF
cdr3_nt: TGCGCCAGCAGGAAGGGACAGGGGGCTTCTAATGAAAAACTGTTTTTT

j_call: TRBJ2-6
clone_size: .
d_call: .
v_call: TRBV13
cdr3_aa: CASSLGLGGLSSRGANVLTF
cdr3_nt: TGTGCCAGCAGCTTAGGGCTGGGGGGGCTCTCTTCGCGAGGGGCCAACGTCCTGACTTTC

j_call: TRBJ1-2
clone_size: .
d_call: .
v_call: TRBV18
cdr3_aa: CASSPSDSGASAGYTF
cdr3_nt: TGTGCCAGCTCACCGAGTGACAGTGGGGCCTCGGCTGGCTACACCTTC

j_call: TRBJ2-3
clone_size: .
d_call: .
v_call: TRBV7-3
cdr3_aa: CASSQGSGTDTQYF
cdr3_nt: TGTGCCAGCAGCCAGGGGTCGGGCACAGATACGCAGTATTTT

j_call: TRBJ1-2
clone_size: .
d_call: .
v_call: TRBV7-8
cdr3_aa: CASDSQQRIESYGYTF
cdr3_nt: TGTGCCAGCGACAGCCAGCAAAGAATTGAGAGTTATGGCTACACCTTC

j_call: TRBJ2-3
clone_size: .
d_call: TRBD1
v_call: TRBV9
cdr3_aa: CASSVVGTVTDTQYF
cdr3_nt: TGTGCCAGCAGCGTAGTAGGGACAGTCACAGATACGCAGTATTTT

j_call: TRBJ1-2
clone_size: .
d_call: TRBD1
v_call: TRBV19
cdr3_aa: CASSLFGTAAYGYTF
cdr3_nt: TGTGCCAGTAGTCTTTTCGGGACAGCCGCCTATGGCTACACCTTC

j_call: TRBJ1-2
clone_size: .
d_call: .
v_call: TRBV18
cdr3_aa: CASSPPAVGYGYTF
cdr3_nt: TGTGCCAGCTCACCACCGGCGGTGGGCTATGGCTACACCTTC

j_call: TRBJ1-2
clone_size: .
d_call: TRBD1
v_call: TRBV6-4
cdr3_aa: CASSDSGDRAYGYTF
cdr3_nt: TGTGCCAGCAGTGACTCAGGTGACAGGGCCTATGGCTACACCTTC

j_call: TRBJ2-5
clone_size: .
d_call: TRBD2
v_call: TRBV10-3
cdr3_aa: CAISASRGDFQETQYF
cdr3_nt: TGTGCCATCAGTGCATCGCGGGGGGATTTCCAAGAGACCCAGTACTTC

j_call: TRBJ1-2
clone_size: once
d_call: TRBD1
v_call: TRBV27
cdr3_aa: CASSLTGQRYTF
cdr3_nt: TGTGCCAGCAGTCTGACAGGGCAACGCTACACCTTC

j_call: TRBJ1-4
clone_size: once
d_call: .
v_call: TRBV3-1/TRBV3-2
cdr3_aa: CASSQNIGPEKLFF
cdr3_nt: TGTGCCAGCAGCCAAAACATTGGGCCCGAAAAACTGTTTTTT

j_call: TRBJ2-7
clone_size: once
d_call: .
v_call: TRBV2
cdr3_aa: CASRAAWTGGEQYF
cdr3_nt: TGTGCCAGCAGGGCAGCCTGGACAGGAGGGGAGCAGTACTTC

j_call: TRBJ2-7
clone_size: .
d_call: TRBD2
v_call: TRBV11-2
cdr3_aa: CASSFRGGAGEQYF
cdr3_nt: TGTGCCAGCAGCTTCCGCGGGGGGGCAGGCGAGCAGTACTTC

j_call: TRBJ1-1
clone_size: once
d_call: .
v_call: TRBV7-9
cdr3_aa: CASSLSGTEAFF
cdr3_nt: TGTGCCAGCAGCCTATCGGGTACTGAAGCTTTCTTT